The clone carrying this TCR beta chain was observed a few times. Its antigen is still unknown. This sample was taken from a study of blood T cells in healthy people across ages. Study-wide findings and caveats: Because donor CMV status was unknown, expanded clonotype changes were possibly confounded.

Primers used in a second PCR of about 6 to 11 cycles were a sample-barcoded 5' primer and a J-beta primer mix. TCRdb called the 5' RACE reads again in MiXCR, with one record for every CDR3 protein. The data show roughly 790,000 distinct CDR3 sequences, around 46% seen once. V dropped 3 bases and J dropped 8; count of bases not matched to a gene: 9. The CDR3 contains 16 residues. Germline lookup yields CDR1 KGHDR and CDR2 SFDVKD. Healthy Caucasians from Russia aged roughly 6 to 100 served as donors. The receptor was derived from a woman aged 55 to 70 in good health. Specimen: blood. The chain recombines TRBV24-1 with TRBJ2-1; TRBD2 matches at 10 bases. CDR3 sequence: CATSDGLAALDDEQFF. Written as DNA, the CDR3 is TGTGCCACCAGTGATGGACTAGCGGCGTTGGACGATGAGCAGTTCTTC.